This T cell receptor beta chain came from a study of T cells in localized non-small cell lung cancer. Some clones are missing from TCRdb's copy, which holds only in-frame ones; the method was immunoSEQ multiplex PCR. Here the sample spans roughly 39,000 clones, more than 85% being singletons. Study-level results: Only one tumor region went through sequencing, so heterogeneity may still be there. Uninvolved nearby lung showed the greatest T cell clonality, exceeding that found in tumor.

About this clone itself: The antigen is not known.

Per germline, CDR1 SGHAT and CDR2 FQNNGV. The trim removed 8 bases at V and 7 bases at J, leaving 6 bases unmatched. The CDR3 has 14 residues. The material was PBMCs, obtained before any cancer treatment. This receptor was obtained from a woman aged 35 to 75 with stage II lung adenocarcinoma. V and J are TRBV11-2 and TRBJ2-1; TRBD2 agrees at 12 bases. In DNA form, the CDR3 reads TGTGCCAGCGGTCGGCTAGCGGGGGGGAATGAGCAGTTCTTC. This encodes CASGRLAGGNEQFF.